The T cell receptor (beta chain) under discussion was sequenced for a study of blood T cell repertoires in COVID-19 (dated by TCRdb to the early 2020s). In terms of the full investigation: Samples from collaborators originated in the United States, Italy and Spain and spanned both the acute and convalescent phases of COVID-19. The material from the prospective study consisted of cDNA or gDNA derived from T cells, B-cell-depleted T cells, or PBMCs. Subjects who had been exposed to COVID-19, were actively infected with it, or had recovered from it provided the deeply sampled blood TCRbeta repertoires that made up the dataset. The repertoires were released in a freely available public database meant as a resource for research on the immune response to SARS-CoV-2. The samples were drawn from the first 160 participants of the ongoing ImmuneRACE study and from 1,254 subjects provided by 6 global collaborators. Nearly every sample came with metadata listing a de-identified subject ID, COVID-19 status, age in years and sex. Where available, HLA class I and class II types were taken from metadata supplied by the sample provider and were not determined by assay-based typing.

Results and caveats for the whole study, not just this receptor: The quantity of clinical and demographic metadata differed by source and by participant and was supplied without curation.

Sequences LNHDA (CDR1) and SQIVND (CDR2) are obtained from the germline V gene (reference sequence). The CDR3 goes from the cysteine to the phenylalanine over 12 residues. Only the CDR3 DNA stays, 36 bases, in frame from base 1. The trim is 6 bases for V and 8 bases for J, with a gap of 13 bases between the germline ends. About this clone itself: The target of this receptor is not known. Within one base of it there is no much larger clone, and no base qualities were kept.

Each collaborating institution followed its own protocols to collect whole blood in K2EDTA tubes. Collaborator samples were shipped for TCRbeta analysis as frozen whole blood, isolated PBMCs, or DNA extracted from either sample type. The immunoSEQ Assay, a bias-controlled multiplex PCR, was used to amplify TCRbeta CDR3 regions from genomic DNA. For the original study's pipeline: Within the assay, amplification of reference gene primers was used to estimate how many nucleated cells each sample contained. To quantify the absolute abundance of each unique TCRbeta CDR3 rearrangement, sequence reads were collapsed and filtered. Productive Simpson clonality was computed per sample as the square root of Simpson's diversity index over productive rearrangements. Sourced from immuneACCESS, this table was stored by TCRdb with only in-frame sequences that have V and J called. A share of the clones is absent; for the studies checked, an unresolved V gene accounts for under half, and the remainder has no known explanation. V, J and clone size are taken as reported in that table, and D and trimming were inferred from the DNA itself. Here the sample has tens of thousands of clones; 70% to 90% occur a single time. 7% to 9% of the sample goes to the ten largest clones.

Material: peripheral blood. Here the chain combines TRBV19 and TRBJ1-2; no D gene can be assigned with confidence. This clonotype was obtained from a woman in her seventies with active COVID-19. The CDR3 here reads CASSDTARGYTF. The DNA sequence reads TGTGCCAGTAGCGACACGGCCCGGGGCTACACCTTC. With all but the CDR3 taken from the reference TRBV19 and TRBJ1-2 genes, the full variable domain is: DGGITQSPKYLFRKEGQNVTLSCEQNLNHDAMYWYRQDPGQGLRLIYYSQIVNDFQKGDIAEGYSVSREKKESFPLTVTSAQKNPTAFYLCASSDTARGYTFGSGTRLTVV.